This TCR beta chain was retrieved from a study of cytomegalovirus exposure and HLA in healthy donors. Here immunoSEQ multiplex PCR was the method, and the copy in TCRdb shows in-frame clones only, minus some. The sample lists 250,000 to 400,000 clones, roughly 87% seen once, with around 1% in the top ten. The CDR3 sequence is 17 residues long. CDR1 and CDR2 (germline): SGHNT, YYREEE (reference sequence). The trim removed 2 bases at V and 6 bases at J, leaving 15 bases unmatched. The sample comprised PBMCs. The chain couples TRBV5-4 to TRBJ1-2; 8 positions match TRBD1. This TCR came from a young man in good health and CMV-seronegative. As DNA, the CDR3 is TGTGCCAGCAGCTTTATGATTCAGGGGGCGCGATCGGATGGCTACACCTTC. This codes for CASSFMIQGARSDGYTF.